What follows are 17 T cell receptor beta chains derived from one specimen sequenced in a study of EBV T-cell therapy then PD-1 blockade in nasopharyngeal carcinoma. Indicated treatment: AdE1-LMPpoly-expanded autologous EBV-specific T-cell therapy followed by anti-PD-1 nivolumab. This table comes from immunoSEQ multiplex PCR, and its TCRdb copy is limited to in-frame clones, with some not included. The table records under 30,000 clones, about 87% of them present only once. No cognate antigen is known for these TCRs. The sequenced sample was CD8+ T cells from blood, obtained between days 50 and 65 from a patient whose treatment included autologous EBV-specific T cells and nivolumab. These receptors were collected from a man aged 35 to 55 with nasopharyngeal carcinoma.

The chain couples TRBV5-6 to TRBJ2-4; 8 bases map to TRBD1. The V gene's germline CDR1 is SGHDT and CDR2 YYEEEE. The CDR3 consists of 14 residues. Unmatched junction bases numbered 4, after V lost 4 bases and J lost 4 bases. The CDR3 sequence is CASSRWTGKNIQYF. The CDR3 nucleotides are TGTGCCAGCAGCCGTTGGACAGGGAAAAACATTCAGTACTTC.

The chain employs TRBV5-1 and TRBJ1-2; no reliable D call. With 4 bases removed from V and 5 bases from J, the gap between germline ends came to 12 bases. Germline lookup yields CDR1 SGHRS and CDR2 YFSETQ. CDR3 size: 13 residues. This CDR3 reads CASSQESGYGYTF. The CDR3 DNA is TGCGCCAGCAGCCAAGAATCGGGATATGGCTACACCTTC. The whole variable domain, filled in from reference TRBV5-1 and TRBJ1-2, reads KAGVTQTPRYLIKTRGQQVTLSCSPISGHRSVSWYQQTPGQGLQFLFEYFSETQRNKGNFPGRFSGRQFSNSRSEMNVSTLELGDSALYLCASSQESGYGYTFGSGTRLTVV.

The rearrangement uses TRBV4-1 and TRBJ2-6; D not resolved. With 4 bases removed from V and 4 bases from J, the gap between germline ends came to 8 bases. The CDR3 contains 14 residues. Germline lookup yields CDR1 MGHRA and CDR2 YSYEKL. The CDR3 DNA reads as TGCGCCAGCAGCCTCTGGTCCGGGGCCAACGTCCTGACTTTC. It codes for CASSLWSGANVLTF.

This clone occurred a few times. The J gene is TRBJ1-2, the V gene TRBV15, with D maybe TRBD1 (5 bases). V shed 1 base and J shed 3 bases, with 6 bases lying between them. This CDR3 spans 13 amino acids. From germline, CDR1 is LNHNV and CDR2 YYDKDF (reference sequence). The CDR3 bases are TGTGCCACCAGCAGAGCGGGGGACTATGGCTACACCTTC. It translates to CATSRAGDYGYTF. The full variable domain, its missing parts supplied by reference TRBV15 and TRBJ1-2, is DAMVIQNPRYQVTQFGKPVTLSCSQTLNHNVMYWYQQKSSQAPKLLFHYYDKDFNNEADTPDNFQSRRPNTSFCFLDIRSPGLGDTAMYLCATSRAGDYGYTFGSGTRLTVV.

The table lists this clone with a count of one. The chain employs TRBV9 and TRBJ2-7; TRBD2 matches at 13 bases. Unmatched junction bases numbered 5, after V lost 4 bases and J lost 4 bases. Germline assignment: CDR1 SGDLS and CDR2 YYNGEE. This CDR3 comprises 15 residues. The CDR3 nucleotides read TGTGCCAGCAGCTTCGGACTAGCGGGGGAGTACGAGCAGTACTTC. Protein sequence: CASSFGLAGEYEQYF.

As to this clone: The sample contains more than one DNA sequence encoding this CDR3. The chain has TRBV6-5 and TRBJ2-3, with 10 bases identical to TRBD2. Losses at the gene ends were 5 bases for V and 1 base for J; bases not matched to a gene: 3. The CDR3 contains 15 residues. Germline V gene lookup returns CDR1 MNHEY and CDR2 SVGAGI. The CDR3 protein is CASSPLAGGTDTQYF. The DNA of the CDR3 is TGTGCCAGCAGTCCCCTAGCGGGGGGCACAGATACGCAGTATTTT.

V gene TRBV7-6 combines with J gene TRBJ2-3; a weak D match, TRBD2 (5 bases). Germline CDR1 SGHVS, CDR2 FNYEAQ. V was pared by 1 base and J by 2 bases, with 13 bases between. CDR3 length: 16 residues. CDR3 residues: CASSLEYFGVTDTQYF. The CDR3 DNA reads TGTGCCAGCAGCTTAGAGTATTTCGGGGTCACAGATACGCAGTATTTT.

The rearrangement joins TRBV4-2 to TRBJ1-2, with D possibly being TRBD1 (6 bases). Trimming took off 0 bases at V and 4 bases at J, with 15 bases between the two ends. Germline V gives CDR1 LGHNA, CDR2 YNFKEQ. The CDR3 totals 16 residues. CDR3 coding DNA: TGTGCCAGCAGCCAAGATTACAGGGAAAATGGCTATGGCTACACCTTC. Protein product: CASSQDYRENGYGYTF.

The chain combines TRBV5-8 with TRBJ2-7; no clear D. V lost 0 bases and J lost 4, with 2 bases in between. Per germline, CDR1 SGHTS and CDR2 YDEGEE. The CDR3 spans 11 residues. The CDR3 DNA sequence: TGTGCCAGCAGCTTGGGATACGAGCAGTACTTC. It is translated as CASSLGYEQYF.

The V call is TRBV9, the J call TRBJ2-7; D may match TRBD1 or TRBD2 (5 bases each). Germline V lookup: CDR1 SGDLS, CDR2 YYNGEE. The germline V and J ends were trimmed by 0 bases and 4 bases, with 11 bases remaining between them. The CDR3 is made up of 14 amino acids. Written as DNA, the CDR3 is TGTGCCAGCAGCGTAGGGGGCCGGGGATACGAGCAGTACTTC. It specifies CASSVGGRGYEQYF.

The rearrangement links TRBV4-3 to TRBJ1-1; D gene uncertain. CDR1 and CDR2 (germline): LGHNA, YSLEER. Trimming removed 1 base from V and 3 bases from J, with 9 bases in between. The CDR3 covers 14 residues. CDR3 amino acids: CASSQAYRDTEAFF. In nucleotides, the CDR3 is TGCGCCAGCAGCCAAGCCTATAGGGACACTGAAGCTTTCTTT.

The CDR3 loop reads CASSPGTDTQYF. The CDR3 coding sequence is TGTGCCAGCAGCCCCGGTACAGATACGCAGTATTTT. The V gene is TRBV5-4, the J gene TRBJ2-3; D gene ambiguous. Trimming took off 4 bases at V and 3 bases at J, with 6 bases between the two ends. The CDR3 consists of 12 residues. Germline V lookup: CDR1 SGHNT, CDR2 YYREEE (reference sequence).

This chain uses TRBV11-1 with TRBJ1-1; perhaps TRBD1 as D (6 bases). The CDR3 runs 14 residues. Trimming took off 1 base at V and 4 bases at J, with 10 bases between the two ends. The germline gives CDR1 SGHAT, CDR2 FQDESV (reference sequence). CDR3 in amino acids: CASSLGQGPTEAFF. The CDR3 DNA reads as TGTGCCAGCAGCTTAGGGCAGGGGCCCACTGAAGCTTTCTTT.

The genes are TRBV5-1 and TRBJ1-5, with D uncertain. This CDR3 is built from 13 residues. The germline V gene has CDR1 SGHRS and CDR2 YFSETQ. V lost 5 bases and J lost 4, with 10 bases in between. As DNA, the CDR3 is TGCGCCAGCAGTTATTGGGGAAATCAGCCCCAGCATTTT. Amino acid sequence: CASSYWGNQPQHF.

J is TRBJ1-1 and V is TRBV7-9, with a possible D match to TRBD1 (6 bases). CDR3 length: 16 amino acids. The germline gives CDR1 SEHNR, CDR2 FQNEAQ (reference sequence). V lost 7 bases to trimming and J lost 1 base, with 19 bases between them. Here the CDR3 reads CASNKAWGGPNTEAFF. CDR3 sequence (DNA): TGTGCCAGCAACAAGGCCTGGGGGGGCCCGAACACTGAAGCTTTCTTT.

This chain connects TRBV7-6 to TRBJ1-5; the D is unclear. The CDR3 spans 14 residues. The V and J ends lost 1 base and 4 bases respectively, with 8 bases between them. Germline V lookup: CDR1 SGHVS, CDR2 FNYEAQ. The CDR3 reads CASSLGPGNQPQHF. Here the CDR3 DNA reads TGTGCCAGCAGCTTAGGGCCGGGGAATCAGCCCCAGCATTTT.

The V and J genes are TRBV6-4 and TRBJ1-2; D is possibly TRBD1 (6 bases). This CDR3 comprises 16 residues. Trimming removed 5 bases at V and 3 bases at J, with 19 bases between. CDR1 MRHNA and CDR2 SNTAGT come from the germline V gene. CDR3 DNA sequence: TGTGCCAGCAGTCCCACAGGGTATGAGGTGTACTATGGCTACACCTTC. Amino acid sequence: CASSPTGYEVYYGYTF.